The present entry profiles one T cell receptor (beta chain) with its context. Its antigen remains unidentified. The entry originates in a study of T cell responses to AZD1222 COVID-19 vaccine. Assay: immunoSEQ multiplex PCR; the TCRdb copy retains only in-frame clones and omits some. The table lists 110,000 to 150,000 clones, around 92% of them singletons. Study-level results: CD4 TCRs associated with vaccination spanned spike, dominating at 160-218 and 743-854. Reports say nearly half of spike-specific TCRs go after unmutated variant regions. Donors were largely white British and mainly female; clonal diversity was possibly underestimated.

The CDR3 is 14 amino acids. Germline values: CDR1 PRHDT, CDR2 FYEKMQ (reference sequence). V was trimmed by 5 bases and J by 2 bases, leaving 13 bases between them. The sequencing here drew on peripheral blood, taken after recovery from COVID-19. The TCR originated in an adult who had recovered from COVID-19. The rearrangement links TRBV13 to TRBJ2-7; D is possibly TRBD2 (5 bases). Here the CDR3 reads CASSPRTDPYEQYF. CDR3 coding DNA: TGTGCCAGCAGCCCTCGGACTGATCCCTACGAGCAGTACTTC.